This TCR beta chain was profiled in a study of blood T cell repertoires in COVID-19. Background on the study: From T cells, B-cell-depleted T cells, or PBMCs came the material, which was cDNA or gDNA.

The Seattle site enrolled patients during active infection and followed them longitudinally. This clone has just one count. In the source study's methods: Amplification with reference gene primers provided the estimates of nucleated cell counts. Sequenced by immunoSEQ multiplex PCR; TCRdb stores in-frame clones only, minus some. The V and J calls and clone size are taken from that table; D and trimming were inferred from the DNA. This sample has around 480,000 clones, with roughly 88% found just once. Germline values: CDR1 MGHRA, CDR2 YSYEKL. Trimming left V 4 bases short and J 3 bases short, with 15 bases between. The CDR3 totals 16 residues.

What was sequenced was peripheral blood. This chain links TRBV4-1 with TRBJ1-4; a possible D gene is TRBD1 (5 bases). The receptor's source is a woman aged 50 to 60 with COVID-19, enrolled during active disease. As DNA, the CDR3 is TGCGCCAGCAGCCGGACAACTTTGACTTCTAATGAAAAACTGTTTTTT. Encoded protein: CASSRTTLTSNEKLFF.